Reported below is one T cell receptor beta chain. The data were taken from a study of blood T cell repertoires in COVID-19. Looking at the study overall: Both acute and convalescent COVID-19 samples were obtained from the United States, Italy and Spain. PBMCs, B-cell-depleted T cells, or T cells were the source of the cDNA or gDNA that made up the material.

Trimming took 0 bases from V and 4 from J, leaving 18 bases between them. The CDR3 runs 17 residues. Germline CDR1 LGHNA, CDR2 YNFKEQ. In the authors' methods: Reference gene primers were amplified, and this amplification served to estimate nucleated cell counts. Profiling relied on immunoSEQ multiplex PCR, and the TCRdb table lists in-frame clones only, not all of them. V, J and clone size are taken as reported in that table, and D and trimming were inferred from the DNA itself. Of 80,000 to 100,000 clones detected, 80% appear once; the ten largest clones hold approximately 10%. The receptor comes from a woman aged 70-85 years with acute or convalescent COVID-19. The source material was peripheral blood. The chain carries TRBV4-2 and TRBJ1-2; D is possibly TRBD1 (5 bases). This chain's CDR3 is CASSQEGRNWGGYGYTF. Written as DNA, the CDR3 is TGTGCCAGCAGCCAAGAAGGCAGGAATTGGGGGGGCTATGGCTACACCTTC.